Below are 18 T cell receptor beta chains sequenced from a single sample in a study of blood T cell repertoires in COVID-19 (dated by TCRdb to the early 2020s). Libraries came from the immunoSEQ multiplex PCR assay. The clones in this table, taken by TCRdb from immuneACCESS, are in-frame only. Not every clone is retained; where verified, under half of the shortfall comes from an unresolved V gene, and the cause of the rest is unknown. The sample table lists around 24,000 clones, roughly 82% of them with a count of one. The ten biggest clones cover around 30% of the sample. Sequenced input: peripheral blood. Receptor source: a human donor with active COVID-19. The donor label of this sample is uncertain.

For the CDR3, the DNA is TGTGCCTGGAGGGGGCCCTCCTCTGGAAACACCATATATTTT. This gives the protein CAWRGPSSGNTIYF. This chain links TRBV30 with TRBJ1-3; tentatively, D is TRBD1 (5 bases). This CDR3 is 14 amino acids long. The V gene lost 3 bases and the J gene lost 0 bases, with 9 bases spanning the gap. The germline V gene encodes CDR1 GTSNPN and CDR2 SVGIG (reference sequence).

V is TRBV6-5 and J is TRBJ2-1, with D maybe TRBD2 (6 bases). The V end was cut by 5 bases, the J end by 7 bases, with 12 bases between. The germline V gene encodes CDR1 MNHEY and CDR2 SVGAGI. The CDR3 has 13 residues. As DNA, the CDR3 is TGTGCCAGCAGTCGCGGCCGGGGGAATGAGCAGTTCTTC. Residues: CASSRGRGNEQFF.

The V gene is TRBV28, the J gene TRBJ2-3; TRBD2 might be the D (6 bases). The ends were cut back, 6 bases at V and 0 bases at J, with 10 bases in the middle. CDR1 is MDHEN, CDR2 SYDVKM, per germline. The CDR3 spans 14 residues. The CDR3 DNA is TGTGCCAGCAGAATCGGGGGAAGCACAGATACGCAGTATTTT. Translation gives CASRIGGSTDTQYF.

Regarding this clone: A junction boundary mismatches the germline segment, possibly from a read error. The chain uses TRBV3-1 (or the pseudogene TRBV3-2) and TRBJ2-5, with 16 nucleotides matching TRBD2. Germline CDR1 reads LGHDT; CDR2 reads YNNKEL (reference sequence). CDR3 length: 16 residues. For the CDR3, the DNA is TGTGCCAGCAGCCCGGGACTAGCGGGGGGGCAAGAGGCCCAGTACTTC. Protein: CASSPGLAGGQEAQYF.

V and J are TRBV4-2 and TRBJ1-1, with 10 bases lining up with TRBD1. Germline values: CDR1 LGHNA, CDR2 YNFKEQ. The CDR3 spans 15 residues. Trimming at V came to 6 bases and at J to 3 bases, leaving 7 bases not matched to a gene. CDR3: CASRDRGERDTEAFF. CDR3 nucleotide sequence: TGTGCCAGCAGGGACAGGGGGGAAAGGGACACTGAAGCTTTCTTT.

The V call is TRBV28, the J call TRBJ1-4, with 7 bases matching TRBD1. Germline-derived CDR1 and CDR2 are MDHEN and SYDVKM. The J segment lost 13 bases and the V segment lost 6 bases, leaving 17 bases of the junction unmatched. The CDR3 has 15 residues. The DNA for the CDR3 is TGTGCCAGCAGAGAGTCCAGGGGGTCCGGCTTGGGACTGTTTTTT. It specifies CASRESRGSGLGLFF.

The chain couples TRBV13 to TRBJ1-6, with 10 positions matching TRBD1. Germline trimming cut 5 bases from V and 10 bases from J; bases unmatched to any gene: 5. The CDR3 extends over 14 amino acids. Germline CDR1 and CDR2: PRHDT and FYEKMQ (reference sequence). CDR3 region: CASSPGQGGSPLHF. CDR3 DNA: TGTGCCAGCAGCCCCGGACAGGGGGGCTCACCCCTCCACTTT.

V usage is TRBV19 and J usage is TRBJ2-6; a weak D match, TRBD1 (6 bases). The CDR3 extends over 17 amino acids. Trimming shortened V by 3 bases and J by 3 bases, and 15 bases separated the two germline ends. Germline-derived CDR1 and CDR2 are LNHDA and SQIVND (reference sequence). The CDR3 protein is CASSIPGAPGGANVLTF. CDR3 DNA sequence: TGTGCCAGTAGTATCCCAGGGGCCCCTGGTGGGGCCAACGTCCTGACTTTC.

The rearrangement uses TRBV2 and TRBJ1-6; 7 positions match TRBD1. Germline V gene data show CDR1 as SNHLY and CDR2 as FYNNEI. Unmatched junction bases numbered 16, after V lost 6 bases and J lost 8 bases. CDR3 size: 17 residues. This CDR3 reads CASRRRADRLRDSPLHF. The DNA of the CDR3 is TGTGCCAGCAGGAGAAGAGCGGACAGGCTTCGGGATTCACCCCTCCACTTT. Combining the CDR3 with reference TRBV2 and TRBJ1-6 gives the whole variable domain EPEVTQTPSHQVTQMGQEVILRCVPISNHLYFYWYRQILGQKVEFLVSFYNNEISEKSEIFDDQFSVERPDGSNFTLKIRSTKLEDSAMYFCASRRRADRLRDSPLHFGNGTRLTVT.

This chain links TRBV5-4 with TRBJ2-2, with 8 bases fitting TRBD1. After removal of 1 base from V and 6 bases from J, the junction contained 8 bases not matched to a gene. The CDR3 runs 16 residues. Germline V CDR1 and CDR2: SGHNT, YYREEE (reference sequence). In DNA form, the CDR3 reads TGTGCCAGCAGCTTGATAAAACAGGGGGGATCCGGGGAGCTGTTTTTT. Translated: CASSLIKQGGSGELFF. Full variable domain (rest looked up from reference TRBV5-4 and TRBJ2-2): ETGVTQSPTHLIKTRGQQVTLRCSSQSGHNTVSWYQQALGQGPQFIFQYYREEENGRGNFPPRFSGLQFPNYSSELNVNALELDDSALYLCASSLIKQGGSGELFFGEGSRLTVL.

The CDR3: CASSLGQVNEKLFF. CDR3 DNA: TGTGCCAGCAGCCTAGGACAGGTTAATGAAAAACTGTTTTTT. The J gene is TRBJ1-4, the V gene TRBV5-4; TRBD1 matches at 7 bases. V lost 4 bases to trimming and J lost 4 bases; unmatched junction nucleotides: 4. CDR1 and CDR2 from the germline V gene are SGHNT and YYREEE (reference sequence). This CDR3 is 14 amino acids long.

The chain's CDR3 is CASRRLAGEIYNEQFF. The CDR3 region has the DNA TGTGCCAGCAGGAGACTAGCGGGGGAAATCTACAATGAGCAGTTCTTC. The chain couples TRBV5-5 to TRBJ2-1, with 12 bases matching TRBD2. Germline-derived CDR1 and CDR2 are SGHKS and YYEKEE (reference sequence). V dropped 5 bases and J dropped 3; count of bases not matched to a gene: 6. CDR3 size: 16 residues.

V gene TRBV6-5 combines with J gene TRBJ2-7; 8 bases are a match to TRBD2. The CDR3 length is 15 residues. Germline CDR1 MNHEY, CDR2 SVGAGI. Losses at the gene ends were 2 bases for V and 2 bases for J; bases not matched to a gene: 5. CDR3 coding DNA: TGTGCCAGCAGTTACGCGGGAGGTGCGACCTACGAGCAGTACTTC. This sequence encodes CASSYAGGATYEQYF.

The chain uses TRBV27 and TRBJ2-7; the D gene is possibly TRBD1 (6 bases). Germline V gene lookup returns CDR1 MNHEY and CDR2 SMNVEV (reference sequence). Trimming pared 4 bases from V and 0 bases from J, leaving 13 bases between. The CDR3 totals 15 residues. The CDR3 region has the DNA TGTGCCAGCAGTTCTTTACAGGGAAGCTCCTACGAGCAGTACTTC. As protein: CASSSLQGSSYEQYF.

This sequence joins TRBV6-4 and TRBJ1-3, with a weak D call TRBD1 (6 bases). The germline V gene has CDR1 MRHNA and CDR2 SNTAGT. The V end lost 9 bases, the J end lost 0 bases, and 15 bases lay between the germline ends. The CDR3 is made up of 15 amino acids. The CDR3 here is CASRGTRSSGNTIYF. The CDR3, as DNA: TGTGCCAGTAGAGGGACAAGGAGCTCTGGAAACACCATATATTTT.

The gene calls are TRBV3-1 (or the pseudogene TRBV3-2) and TRBJ2-2, with 15 bases matching TRBD2. The CDR3 is 16 amino acids. The V gene end was trimmed by 4 bases and the J gene end by 5 bases; junction bases not matched to a gene: 2. CDR1 and CDR2 from the germline V gene are LGHDT and YNNKEL (reference sequence). This CDR3 reads CASSRTSGGDTGELFF. The CDR3 DNA reads as TGTGCCAGCAGCCGGACTAGCGGGGGGGATACCGGGGAGCTGTTTTTT.

This clone appeared a single time. The chain carries TRBV6-5 and TRBJ1-2, with TRBD1 matching over 9 bases. CDR1 is MNHEY and CDR2 is SVGAGI in the germline V gene. This CDR3 has 13 residues. V shed 4 bases, J shed 3 bases, and the junction held 0 bases outside the gene matches. CDR3 sequence: CASSWTGDYGYTF. The CDR3 DNA is TGTGCCAGCAGTTGGACAGGGGACTATGGCTACACCTTC.

The chain has TRBV9 and TRBJ2-7, with TRBD1 identical over 9 bases. CDR1 SGDLS and CDR2 YYNGEE come from the germline V gene. This CDR3 has 15 amino acids. J was trimmed by 6 bases and V by 0 bases; bases with no gene match: 7. CDR3 DNA: TGTGCCAGCAGCGTAGATCTGGAGACAGGGGGCGAGCAGTACTTC. Translating it yields CASSVDLETGGEQYF.